The 17 T cell receptor beta chains below all came from one sample that was sequenced in a study of a mutant IDH1 vaccine in newly diagnosed glioma. Specified time point: week 47, end of study. A 20-mer mutant IDH1 peptide at 300 ug was injected subcutaneously with topical imiquimod. Profiling relied on immunoSEQ multiplex PCR, and the TCRdb table lists in-frame clones only, not all of them. The sample records approximately 100,000 clones, roughly 91% being singletons. Antigen specificity for these receptors is unknown. Sequenced material: PBMCs, taken from a glioma patient whose treatment included an IDH1 peptide vaccine. The receptors derive from a woman aged 45-65 years with glioma.

This rearrangement joins TRBV9 to TRBJ2-7; TRBD1 agrees at 9 bases. Germline CDR1 and CDR2: SGDLS and YYNGEE. The CDR3 covers 16 residues. The trim removed 1 base at V and 4 bases at J, leaving 9 bases unmatched. CDR3 coding DNA: TGTGCCAGCAGCGTAAGTCCGGGACAGGGACAATACGAGCAGTACTTC. Protein product: CASSVSPGQGQYEQYF.

V is TRBV28 and J is TRBJ2-7; either TRBD1 or TRBD2 may fit D (5 bases each). Germline V gives CDR1 MDHEN, CDR2 SYDVKM. The length of the CDR3 is 14 residues. V lost 6 bases, J lost 2 bases, and 14 bases lay in between. CDR3: CASSHGTVAYEQYF. In DNA, the CDR3 is TGTGCCAGCAGCCACGGGACGGTAGCCTACGAGCAGTACTTC.

The chain combines TRBV28 with TRBJ1-1; D is uncertain. The germline V and J ends were trimmed by 6 bases and 4 bases, with 18 bases remaining between them. The CDR3 sequence is 15 residues long. Per the germline V gene, CDR1 is MDHEN and CDR2 is SYDVKM. The CDR3 coding sequence is TGTGCCAGCAGGAAGGCTATCGCTGGTGGCACTGAAGCTTTCTTT. Translating gives CASRKAIAGGTEAFF.

V and J are TRBV30 and TRBJ2-5, with 9 nucleotides matching TRBD2. This CDR3 spans 13 amino acids. V was clipped by 1 base and J by 5 bases; unmatched bases: 2. Germline V gene lookup returns CDR1 GTSNPN and CDR2 SVGIG (reference sequence). CDR3 sequence reads: CAWSAGLAETQYF. The DNA for the CDR3 is TGTGCCTGGAGTGCCGGACTAGCGGAGACCCAGTACTTC.

This chain connects TRBV19 to TRBJ2-5, with 8 bases lining up with TRBD1. TRBJ2-7 matches the DNA end more closely, so the J call is doubtful. CDR1 LNHDA and CDR2 SQIVND come from the germline V gene (reference sequence). The CDR3 runs to 14 residues. The CDR3 nucleotides read TGTGCCAGTAGTATAATGACAGGGGAAGACGAGCAGTACTTC. Residues: CASSIMTGEDEQYF.

This clone was counted only a few times. This chain joins TRBV7-9 and TRBJ2-1; TRBD1 matches 7 bases. Germline V gene lookup returns CDR1 SEHNR and CDR2 FQNEAQ (reference sequence). This CDR3 has 13 amino acids. V trimming: 6 bases; J trimming: 5 bases; junction bases outside the gene matches: 4. The CDR3 DNA sequence: TGTGCCAGCAGGTTGGGACAGCACAATGAGCAGTTCTTC. Translated, it gives CASRLGQHNEQFF.

The chain couples TRBV27 to TRBJ2-7; TRBD1 is a possible D gene (5 bases). V was clipped by 2 bases and J by 6 bases, with 11 bases between them. The V gene's germline CDR1 is MNHEY and CDR2 SMNVEV (reference sequence). The CDR3 extends over 13 amino acids. CDR3 bases: TGTGCCAGCAGTTTACACAGGAGAGGCGAGCAGTACTTC. It translates to CASSLHRRGEQYF.

The chain has TRBV6-1 and TRBJ2-1; 10 bases fit TRBD2. V lost 9 bases to trimming and J lost 2 bases; unmatched junction nucleotides: 4. The CDR3 contains 14 residues. The germline gives CDR1 MNHNS, CDR2 SASEGT. The CDR3 region is CASITSGAYNEQFF. CDR3 sequence (DNA): TGTGCCAGTATAACTAGCGGGGCCTACAATGAGCAGTTCTTC.

This clone appeared many times. This chain joins TRBV7-9 and TRBJ1-3; 8 bases agree with TRBD1. V dropped 5 bases and J dropped 2; count of bases not matched to a gene: 14. Germline V gene lookup returns CDR1 SEHNR and CDR2 FQNEAQ (reference sequence). The CDR3 extends over 18 amino acids. CDR3 nucleotide sequence: TGTGCCAGCAGCGCCAGAGCAGGGGGCCAATTTACTGGAAACACCATATATTTT. This gives the protein CASSARAGGQFTGNTIYF.

The chain has TRBV28 and TRBJ2-2, with 10 bases matching TRBD2. Trimming removed 4 bases from V and 0 bases from J; junction bases left unmatched: 8. The CDR3 length is 18 residues. Germline CDR1 and CDR2: MDHEN and SYDVKM. In nucleotides, the CDR3 is TGTGCCAGCAGTTCCCCTGCCGGGACTAGCGCGAACACCGGGGAGCTGTTTTTT. Translation gives CASSSPAGTSANTGELFF.

The genes are TRBV6-1 and TRBJ2-2, with 8 bases matching TRBD1. V dropped 5 bases and J dropped 6; count of bases not matched to a gene: 8. Germline V gene data show CDR1 as MNHNS and CDR2 as SASEGT. This CDR3 comprises 15 residues. CDR3 nucleotide sequence: TGTGCCAGCAGTCGGGGCAGGGGGCGCGCCGGGGAGCTGTTTTTT. Translating it yields CASSRGRGRAGELFF.

This clone was counted a few times. The chain links TRBV30 to TRBJ2-2; possibly TRBD1 for D (6 bases). This CDR3 spans 14 amino acids. Germline V gene data show CDR1 as GTSNPN and CDR2 as SVGIG (reference sequence). The V and J ends lost 1 base and 4 bases respectively, with 10 bases between them. CDR3 region: CAWSEGVSTGELFF. DNA of the CDR3: TGTGCCTGGAGTGAGGGGGTTTCCACCGGGGAGCTGTTTTTT.

This clone was recorded a few times. The chain uses TRBV5-8 and TRBJ2-7; possibly TRBD2 for D (6 bases). CDR3 length: 14 residues. Trimming pared 0 bases from V and 2 bases from J, leaving 9 bases between. Germline values: CDR1 SGHTS, CDR2 YDEGEE. In nucleotides, the CDR3 is TGTGCCAGCAGCTTGGTTGGACTAACCTACGAGCAGTACTTC. Translation gives CASSLVGLTYEQYF. Full variable domain (missing parts from reference TRBV5-8 and TRBJ2-7): EAGVTQSPTHLIKTRGQQATLRCSPISGHTSVYWYQQALGLGLQFLLWYDEGEERNRGNFPPRFSGRQFPNYSSELNVNALELEDSALYLCASSLVGLTYEQYFGPGTRLTVT.

The J gene is TRBJ1-5, the V gene TRBV10-2; 7 bases are shared with TRBD1. Germline CDR1 is WSHSY and CDR2 is SAAADI. This CDR3 region has 15 residues. V was clipped by 6 bases and J by 1 base; unmatched bases: 6. The CDR3 loop is CASSPEGASNQPQHF. The CDR3 bases are TGCGCCAGCAGCCCCGAGGGGGCGAGCAATCAGCCCCAGCATTTT.

The chain combines TRBV6-6 with TRBJ1-2, with 7 bases aligning to TRBD1. This CDR3 contains 13 residues. CDR1 and CDR2 (germline): MNHNY, SVGAGI (reference sequence). Trimming cost V 5 bases and J 6 bases; bases outside gene matches: 6. CDR3 coding DNA: TGTGCCAGCAGTCACAGGGGAATCGATGGCTACACCTTC. Its protein product is CASSHRGIDGYTF.

This chain connects TRBV5-1 to TRBJ1-2; TRBD1 agrees at 11 bases. J gave up 8 bases and V 4 bases, and 4 bases lay outside the gene matches. Germline lookup yields CDR1 SGHRS and CDR2 YFSETQ. CDR3 size: 13 residues. Written as DNA, the CDR3 is TGCGCCAGCAGCGGACAGGGGGCGGAGGGCTACACCTTC. Translation gives CASSGQGAEGYTF.

The chain recombines TRBV6-5 with TRBJ1-1, with a weak D call TRBD1 (5 bases). CDR1 and CDR2 (germline): MNHEY, SVGAGI. Trimming shortened V by 2 bases and J by 2 bases, and 15 bases separated the two germline ends. The CDR3 totals 16 residues. CDR3 residues: CASSYQGPVINTEAFF. For the CDR3, the DNA is TGTGCCAGCAGTTACCAGGGACCCGTTATAAACACTGAAGCTTTCTTT.